Listed here is a single TCR beta chain. No antigen is known for it. This entry is derived from a study of cytomegalovirus exposure and HLA in healthy donors. Overall study results and limits: Sequencing likely produced, as an artifact, a cluster of highly shared sequence variants. The authors later found most CMV-associated TCR beta chains appeared HLA-restricted. For TCR beta chains, V- and J-gene trimming was later linked to a missense DCLRE1C variant.

The PCR used 60 Vbeta and 13 Jbeta primers. Sequenced by immunoSEQ multiplex PCR; TCRdb stores in-frame clones only, minus some. The sample shows 150,000 or so clones, around 79% of them seen only once. What was sequenced was PBMCs. This TCR was recovered from a man aged 25 to 40 in good health and CMV-seropositive.

CDR3 sequence (DNA): TGCGCCAGCAGCCTGACTAGCGGGAACGGGGAGCTGTTTTTT. Residues: CASSLTSGNGELFF. V is TRBV4-1 and J is TRBJ2-2; 11 bases agree with TRBD2. CDR3 length equals 14 residues. V gave up 4 bases and J gave up 7 bases; unmatched junction bases: 2. Germline V gene lookup returns CDR1 MGHRA and CDR2 YSYEKL.